This passage covers 5 T cell receptor beta chains from one sample sequenced in a study of response to subunit inactivated influenza vaccine. TCRdb ran MiXCR on the RT-PCR reads and lists one entry per CDR3 protein. The repertoire holds around 650,000 distinct CDR3 sequences, with approximately 15% as singletons. Material: PBMCs from blood, obtained 11 to 12 days after vaccination. The origin of the receptors is a man in his forties or fifties who received an inactivated influenza vaccine.

V and J are TRBV7-8 and TRBJ2-1; the match to TRBD2 covers 10 bases. From germline, CDR1 is SGHVS and CDR2 FQNEAQ. J was trimmed by 8 bases and V by 1 base; bases with no gene match: 5. The CDR3 extends over 15 amino acids. Written as DNA, the CDR3 is TGTGCCAGCAGCTTAGGGCTGACTAGCGGGCATGAGCAGTTCTTC. Its translation: CASSLGLTSGHEQFF. The complete variable domain, with remaining parts taken from reference TRBV7-8 and TRBJ2-1, reads GAGVSQSPRYKVAKRGQDVALRCDPISGHVSLFWYQQALGQGPEFLTYFQNEAQLDKSGLPSDRFFAERPEGSVSTLKIQRTQQEDSAVYLCASSLGLTSGHEQFFGPGTRLTVL.

The J gene is TRBJ2-7, the V gene TRBV7-9; no reliable D call. The CDR3 length is 14 residues. V lost 5 bases and J lost 1, with 12 bases in between. Germline CDR1 reads SEHNR; CDR2 reads FQNEAQ (reference sequence). CDR3 sequence (DNA): TGTGCCAGCAGCCCACATACCATTTCCTACGAGCAGTACTTC. Its translation is CASSPHTISYEQYF. Full variable domain (missing parts from reference TRBV7-9 and TRBJ2-7): DTGVSQNPRHKITKRGQNVTFRCDPISEHNRLYWYRQTLGQGPEFLTYFQNEAQLEKSRLLSDRFSAERPKGSFSTLEIQRTEQGDSAMYLCASSPHTISYEQYFGPGTRLTVT.

The V gene is TRBV6-2 or TRBV6-3, the J gene TRBJ2-1; weak D call: TRBD2 (5 bases). This CDR3 region has 16 residues. CDR1 and CDR2 (germline): MNHEY, SVGEGT. Trimming cost V 7 bases and J 6 bases, with 22 bases left between them. In DNA, the CDR3 is TGTGCCAGCATAAAGGGCCGACCCCCGGAGGTCAATGAGCAGTTCTTC. Its translation: CASIKGRPPEVNEQFF.

This clonotype has ten or more counts. J is TRBJ1-5 and V is TRBV7-8, with D perhaps TRBD1 (5 bases). The germline V and J ends were trimmed by 1 base and 3 bases, with 10 bases remaining between them. Germline loops: CDR1 SGHVS, CDR2 FQNEAQ. This CDR3 comprises 15 residues. CDR3 sequence reads: CASSLGAGNNQPQHF. CDR3 coding DNA: TGTGCCAGCAGCTTAGGTGCAGGGAACAATCAGCCCCAGCATTTT.

The rearrangement uses TRBV20-1 and TRBJ2-1; no firm D call. This CDR3 is 11 amino acids long. Germline V CDR1 and CDR2: DFQATT, SNEGSKA (reference sequence). The germline V and J ends were trimmed by 3 bases and 5 bases, with 5 bases remaining between them. The CDR3 loop reads CSASLDNEQFF. As DNA, the CDR3 is TGCAGTGCTAGTCTAGACAATGAGCAGTTCTTC.